This T cell receptor (beta chain) comes out of a study of shared clonotypes between healthy human individuals. TCRdb's table, derived via immunoSEQ multiplex PCR, lists solely in-frame clones and lacks some. This table has about 1 million clones, 75% to 85% appearing once. The CDR3 loop spans 14 amino acids. V was cut by 3 bases and J by 7 bases, with 14 bases left in between. Germline CDR1 is MDHEN and CDR2 is SYDVKM. The source material was memory CD4+ T cells from PBMCs. Subset in this sample: CD45RA-negative fraction. The chain has TRBV28 and TRBJ2-3, with D hard to call. The sequence derives from a man aged 18 to 35 in good health. Some clones in this sample may be carry-over from other donors' samples. As DNA, the CDR3 is TGTGCCAGCAGTTTCCCCAGGCCGCCCAATACGCAGTATTTT. It encodes CASSFPRPPNTQYF.